This T cell receptor beta chain was documented in a study of T cells after yellow fever vaccination (dated by TCRdb to the late 2010s). With respect to the entire study: The SMART-Seq v4 Ultra Low Input RNA kit was used to prepare libraries from fractions with low cell numbers. Two healthy male donors made up the cohort, one aged 18 to 29 years and the other aged 30 to 39 years. Blood samples were taken at several timepoints before and after primary and secondary immunization, and bulk PBMC replicates and cell subsets were isolated. To track T-cell clones before and after primary and booster YFV17D yellow fever vaccination, bulk TCR alpha and beta repertoires were sequenced longitudinally.

Broader findings and caveats from the paper: A small fraction of clonotypes appeared in both the CD4 and CD8 compartments, likely as a result of convergent recombination. Only a couple of donors were included in the study, so the extent to which the findings can be generalized is limited. Because abundant contaminating clonotypes from the bulk population could be contained in FACS-sorted repertoires, computational filtering was required. After the booster, most of the clones that had expanded following primary vaccination were detected again (approximately 96% of CD4 and more than 85% of CD8), which suggests that memory was broadly maintained. Compared with the primary T-cell response, the secondary T-cell response was weaker but faster, peaking on day 5 rather than day 15.

There are 13 amino acids in the CDR3, from cysteine to phenylalanine inclusive. Just CDR3 DNA is preserved here, 39 bases in frame from base 1. V and J are truncated by 4 bases and 5 bases respectively, leaving an intervening sequence of 11 bases. The germline V gene gives CDR1 as SGHTA and CDR2 as FQGNSA. Taken with the paper, the label for treatment or condition translates to: live attenuated yellow fever vaccine strain. At each blood-draw timepoint, two biological replicates of bulk PBMCs were obtained. PBMCs were isolated from peripheral blood using a standard Ficoll-Paque protocol. TriZol was used to extract RNA from bulk PBMCs, CD4 and CD8 fractions, and dextramer-positive and dextramer-negative fractions. The run used an Illumina NovaSeq 6000. Synthesis of TCR cDNA relied on 5'RACE template switching, a step that introduced a universal primer site along with unique molecular identifiers. Priming for cDNA synthesis came from both the TCR alpha and TCR beta constant segments. Library amplification used two PCR steps, and the second PCR step added sample barcodes and sequencing adapters. Libraries were sequenced on Illumina HiSeq 2500 (2x100 bp) or NovaSeq (2x150 bp). Turning to the authors' computational methods: Demultiplexing of reads and collapsing into UMI consensus sequences were performed with MIGEC, and V(D)J alignment was carried out with MiXCR. Vaccine-responding clonotypes were defined with edgeR using replicate PBMC samples, requiring FDR below 0.01 and a log2 fold change above 5 up to day 15. CD4 or CD8 identity was assigned to each bulk clonotype according to whether the clonotype was present at higher abundance in the sequenced CD4 repertoire or the sequenced CD8 repertoire. TCRdb cleaned the public reads at Q25 with fastp, built clones with MiXCR and kept in-frame beta chains. Identical CDR3 proteins give one entry, which carries the most common genes and DNA. Clone size and V and J calls follow TCRdb, not the original study. The sample table shows approximately 450,000 distinct CDR3 sequences, and approximately 18% are seen once. Around 17% of the sample is taken by the ten largest.

At least ten counts were recorded for this clonotype. The antigen it binds to is not known. The input lacks base qualities; no much larger clone sits a single base away. The rearrangement combines TRBV7-2 with TRBJ2-5; the D gene cannot be named for sure. The receptor comes from a man aged 18 to 29 who received the YFV17D yellow fever vaccine. Specimen: PBMCs, collected before the yellow fever booster vaccination. The CDR3 region reads CASSSSRGETQYF. The DNA is TGTGCCAGCAGCTCCTCCCGTGGGGAGACCCAGTACTTC.